These T cell receptor beta chains were read from a single sample in a study of shared T cell receptors in the human thymus. The data were produced by immunoSEQ multiplex PCR, yet TCRdb's version contains in-frame clones alone and is incomplete. This sample has 700,000 or so clones, with around 85% found just once. These sequences were also reported in another study, on human thymus T cells.

The sample consisted of thymocytes. These receptors were collected from a girl under two years old with a congenital heart defect. Both conserved end residues are part of each CDR3. Fields, in order: D gene, J gene, V gene, clone size, CDR3 DNA, CDR3 protein. The D gene is left open where the match is weak. The size entry is marked missing in some rows and otherwise reads once, few, many or a size class.

>TRBD1|TRBJ1-2|TRBV2|.
TGTGCCAGCAGTGAATTGGGGACAGCCTACTATGGCTACACCTTC
CASSELGTAYYGYTF
>TRBD2|TRBJ2-5|TRBV5-4|.
TGTGCCAGCAGCCCCCGTCGGGTGCGGGGGGGCGCCGAGACCCAGTACTTC
CASSPRRVRGGAETQYF
>.|TRBJ1-1|TRBV5-6|.
TGTGCCAGCAGCTCGGGGGGGGATTGGCCTGAAGCTTTCTTT
CASSSGGDWPEAFF
>.|TRBJ1-4|TRBV4-1|.
TGCGCCAGCAGCCAAGAGGTGCAGGGGGAAAAACTGTTTTTT
CASSQEVQGEKLFF
>.|TRBJ2-3|TRBV27|.
TGTGCCAGCAGCCCCCGATTTAGCTCAGATACGCAGTATTTT
CASSPRFSSDTQYF
>.|TRBJ1-4|TRBV5-1|.
TGCGCCAGCAGCTTCTCCGGTAGCTTGAATGAAAAACTGTTTTTT
CASSFSGSLNEKLFF
>TRBD1|TRBJ2-7|TRBV2|.
TGTGCCAGCAGTCGTCCGGGACAGGGAGTTCGCTACGAGCAGTACTTC
CASSRPGQGVRYEQYF
>.|TRBJ1-1|TRBV9|.
TGTGCCAGCAGCGTAGAGATCCTTCCGGAGGGAGCTGAAGCTTTCTTT
CASSVEILPEGAEAFF
>TRBD1|TRBJ1-1|TRBV5-1|.
TGCGCCAGCAGCTTGGCACCGGGACAGCTCGACACTGAAGCTTTCTTT
CASSLAPGQLDTEAFF
>TRBD1|TRBJ2-1|TRBV14|.
TGTGCCAGCAGCCAAGCTAATGACAGGGAAGGTGAGCAGTTCTTC
CASSQANDREGEQFF
>TRBD1|TRBJ1-4|TRBV6-1|.
TGTGCCAGCACGCCAGGGGGCGGGAAAGAAAAACTGTTTTTT
CASTPGGGKEKLFF
>TRBD1|TRBJ2-7|TRBV25-1|.
TGTGCCAGCAGTGCGCCCGGGACAGGGGGCTACGAGCAGTACTTC
CASSAPGTGGYEQYF
>.|TRBJ1-3|TRBV4-1|once
TGCGCCAGCAGCCAAGACGGACTCGGAAACACCATATATTTT
CASSQDGLGNTIYF
>.|TRBJ1-6|TRBV12-5|.
TGTGCTAGTGGGACAGTTTATAATTCACCCCTCCACTTT
CASGTVYNSPLHF
>.|TRBJ1-6|TRBV28|.
TGTGCCAGCCGGGAGTTAAGCTCCTATAATTCACCCCTCCACTTT
CASRELSSYNSPLHF
>.|TRBJ2-7|TRBV6-5|once
TGTGCCAGCAGTCCTCCCCGGACAGTATCCTACGAGCAGTACTTC
CASSPPRTVSYEQYF
>.|TRBJ1-2|TRBV5-4|.
TGTGCCAGCACCCCGATCCGGGCGACGGCCAGGGAAGGCTACACCTTC
CASTPIRATAREGYTF
>TRBD2|TRBJ2-5|TRBV6-1|.
TGTGCCAGCAGCCGGACGGGGGGACAAGAGACCCAGTACTTC
CASSRTGGQETQYF
>.|TRBJ1-4|TRBV10-3|few
TGTGCCATCAGTGATAAGGGAGCTAATGAAAAACTGTTTTTT
CAISDKGANEKLFF
>.|TRBJ1-5|TRBV4-1|.
TGCGCCAGCAGCCAAGATATGGACAGAACCTCGGACCAGCCCCAGCATTTT
CASSQDMDRTSDQPQHF
>.|TRBJ1-2|TRBV7-3|.
TGTGCCAGCACCACAGGGTTCTATGGCTACACCTTC
CASTTGFYGYTF
>.|TRBJ2-6|TRBV19|.
TGTGCCAGTACCCCCGGTGGGGGCCCCCTCTCTGGGGCCAACGTCCTGACTTTC
CASTPGGGPLSGANVLTF
>.|TRBJ1-2|TRBV5-1|.
TGCGCCAGCAGCTTGGGGGGGGGCCTTCACTATGGCTACACCTTC
CASSLGGGLHYGYTF
>.|TRBJ2-4|TRBV2|once
TGTGCCAGCAGTGGATACAGAAACATTCAGTACTTC
CASSGYRNIQYF
>.|TRBJ1-2|TRBV2|.
TGTGCCAGCAGTGATGATAGGGGGTCGGACTATGGCTACACCTTC
CASSDDRGSDYGYTF
>TRBD1|TRBJ2-2|TRBV19|.
TGTGCCAGTAGTATAGCCGGGACAGGGGGACCTATGAACACCGGGGAGCTGTTTTTT
CASSIAGTGGPMNTGELFF
>.|TRBJ2-2|TRBV5-6|.
TGTGCCAGCAGCTCCGGGTGGCTTGACGGATGGAACACCGGGGAGCTGTTTTTT
CASSSGWLDGWNTGELFF
>TRBD1|TRBJ1-6|TRBV7-2|.
TGTGCCAGCAGCCCCGACAGGGGAAAGAGAATAAGTTCACCCCTCCACTTT
CASSPDRGKRISSPLHF
>TRBD2|TRBJ2-1|TRBV7-9|.
TGTGCCAGCAGCCCGGGGGTGGCGGGGGGCCTCTACAATGAGCAGTTCTTC
CASSPGVAGGLYNEQFF
>TRBD1|TRBJ1-2|TRBV28|.
TGTGCCAGCAGGAGTACAGGGGATGACTATGGCTACACCTTC
CASRSTGDDYGYTF
>.|TRBJ2-1|TRBV18|.
TGTGCCAGCTCACCACCGCCCTCGGGGCAGGGGGGTCTTTGCTCCTACAATGAGCAGTTCTTC
CASSPPPSGQGGLCSYNEQFF
>TRBD1|TRBJ1-1|TRBV5-5|.
TGTGCCAGCAGCCGGGGACAGACTGAAGCTTTCTTT
CASSRGQTEAFF
>TRBD2|TRBJ2-2|TRBV4-3|few
TGCGCCAGCAGCCAAGACCCGGGGTTAGCGGGGGCCAACACCGGGGAGCTGTTTTTT
CASSQDPGLAGANTGELFF
>TRBD2|TRBJ2-1|TRBV7-2|.
TGTGCCAGCAGCTTGGCCGACCGGCTAGCGGGGGGTGAATACAATGAGCAGTTCTTC
CASSLADRLAGGEYNEQFF
>.|TRBJ1-1|TRBV2|.
TGTGCCAGCAGTGAAAAGTTAGGGGAGGGCACTGAAGCTTTCTTT
CASSEKLGEGTEAFF
>.|TRBJ1-4|TRBV9|.
TGTGCCAGCAGCGTAGAAGGAGGGGGGGCATTTGAAAAACTGTTTTTT
CASSVEGGGAFEKLFF
>TRBD1|TRBJ1-2|TRBV27|.
TGTGCCAGCAGTCCTTACCTGGGACAGGGGGCGCCTAACTATGGCTACACCTTC
CASSPYLGQGAPNYGYTF
>TRBD2|TRBJ2-3|TRBV5-4|.
TGTGCCAGCAGCGTCAGCGGGGGGACAGATACGCAGTATTTT
CASSVSGGTDTQYF
>TRBD1|TRBJ2-7|TRBV13|.
TGTGCCAGCAGCTTATATGGCCTGGACAGGGGCTCCTACGAGCAGTACTTC
CASSLYGLDRGSYEQYF
>.|TRBJ2-7|TRBV5-6|.
TGTGCCAGCACCAAGAACCTCCGGGACACCAGCAGCTACGAGCAGTACTTC
CASTKNLRDTSSYEQYF
>.|TRBJ2-3|TRBV19|once
TGTGCCAGTAGTATCGCGGACAGACCCACAGATACGCAGTATTTT
CASSIADRPTDTQYF
>TRBD1|TRBJ2-1|TRBV7-7|.
TGTGCTAGCAGCTCCGGCGAGCAGGGGGCTAGGAGTGAGCAGTTCTTC
CASSSGEQGARSEQFF
>TRBD1|TRBJ1-2|TRBV5-4|.
TGTGCCAGCAGGTCCAACAGGGGGGTGGACTATGGCTACACCTTC
CASRSNRGVDYGYTF
>.|TRBJ2-1|TRBV15|.
TGTGCCACCAGCAGACCCTCCTACCCAAAGCAGTTCTTC
CATSRPSYPKQFF
>TRBD2|TRBJ2-1|TRBV5-1|.
TGCGCCAGCAGCTTGTCGCCGGGTTTGCCCCGACTGGCGGGGGGGCGTAATGAGCAGTTCTTC
CASSLSPGLPRLAGGRNEQFF
>.|TRBJ1-2|TRBV5-5|.
TGTGCCAGCAGCTTCGGACAGTATGGCTACACCTTC
CASSFGQYGYTF
>TRBD2|TRBJ2-7|TRBV2|.
TGTGCCAGCAGATCCTTGACTAGCGGGGGACAACACAGCTCCTACGAGCAGTACTTC
CASRSLTSGGQHSSYEQYF
>.|TRBJ2-7|TRBV7-6|.
TGTGCCAGCAGCTTAGAAGTGGGTTTGGGGCCCTACGAGCAGTACTTC
CASSLEVGLGPYEQYF
>TRBD2|TRBJ2-5|TRBV5-1|.
TGCGCCAGCAGCTTGGGGTATTCAGCGGGGGACGAGACCCAGTACTTC
CASSLGYSAGDETQYF
>TRBD1|TRBJ2-3|TRBV7-8|.
TGTGCCAGCAGCTTTTACAGGGGAGATACGCAGTATTTT
CASSFYRGDTQYF
>TRBD2|TRBJ2-1|TRBV5-4|few
TGTGCCAGCAGCTTAAGACTAGCGGGGACCCCCTACAATGAGCAGTTCTTC
CASSLRLAGTPYNEQFF
>TRBD2|TRBJ2-1|TRBV6-1|.
TGTGCCAGCAGTGAATTTCGTTGGCTAGCGGGGGGAGAGGGGGACAATGAGCAGTTCTTC
CASSEFRWLAGGEGDNEQFF
>.|TRBJ2-4|TRBV11-2|once
TGTGCCAGCAGCTTAGATTCCGGGGTTGCCAAAAACATTCAGTACTTC
CASSLDSGVAKNIQYF
>.|TRBJ1-1|TRBV4-1|few
TGCGCCAGCAGCCAAGATCCGAGAGGTACTGAAGCTTTCTTT
CASSQDPRGTEAFF